This T cell receptor beta chain was documented in a study of cytomegalovirus exposure and HLA in healthy donors. The PCR contained 60 Vbeta and 13 Jbeta primers. Produced via immunoSEQ multiplex PCR; TCRdb's table is partial and in-frame only. The data contain approximately 110,000 clones, about four fifths of them singletons. V lost 2 bases to trimming and J lost 3 bases, with 11 bases between them. CDR1 is SGHTA, CDR2 FQGNSA, per germline. The CDR3 totals 14 residues. The sample was PBMCs. This chain joins TRBV7-2 and TRBJ2-7; the D is unclear. This receptor was identified in an older woman in good health and CMV-seropositive. CDR3 nucleotides: TGTGCCAGCAGCTTAACAGCTATGAACTACGAGCAGTACTTC. Amino acid sequence: CASSLTAMNYEQYF.